This T cell receptor beta chain derives from a study of blood T cell repertoires in COVID-19. Study information: Samples of COVID-19 (acute and convalescent) were obtained from the United States, Italy and Spain. Sample material is recorded as cDNA or gDNA derived from T cells, B-cell-depleted T cells, or PBMCs.

TCRdb keeps only in-frame clones here, not all; method: immunoSEQ multiplex PCR. The table lists about 40,000 clones, about 91% of them singletons. The sequenced sample was peripheral blood. The clonotype originates from a man aged 50-60 years with active COVID-19.

The CDR3 here is CASSPDTYNQPQHF. The CDR3 region has the DNA TGTGCCAGCAGCCCCGACACCTACAATCAGCCCCAGCATTTT. The chain combines TRBV6-5 with TRBJ1-5; D gene uncertain. Germline loops: CDR1 MNHEY, CDR2 SVGAGI. This CDR3 region has 14 residues. Trimming pared 6 bases from V and 3 bases from J, leaving 12 bases between.